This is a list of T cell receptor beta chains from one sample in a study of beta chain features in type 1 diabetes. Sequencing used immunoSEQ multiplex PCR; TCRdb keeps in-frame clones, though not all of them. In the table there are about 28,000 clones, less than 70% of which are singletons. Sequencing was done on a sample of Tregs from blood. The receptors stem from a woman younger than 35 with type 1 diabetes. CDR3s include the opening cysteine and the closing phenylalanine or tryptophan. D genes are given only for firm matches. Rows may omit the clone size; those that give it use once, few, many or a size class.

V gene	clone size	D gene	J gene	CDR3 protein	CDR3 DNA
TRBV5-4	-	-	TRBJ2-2	CASSLDAGRSTGELFF	TGTGCCAGCAGCTTGGATGCGGGTAGGAGCACCGGGGAGCTGTTTTTT
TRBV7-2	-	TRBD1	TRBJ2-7	CASTTGGAAYEQYF	TGTGCCAGCACCACAGGGGGAGCGGCCTACGAGCAGTACTTC
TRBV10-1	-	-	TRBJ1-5	CASSGRGPLHQPQHF	TGCGCCAGCAGTGGGAGGGGACCGTTGCATCAGCCCCAGCATTTT
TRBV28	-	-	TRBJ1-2	CASSSPTGASPTSNYGYTF	TGTGCCAGCAGTTCCCCGACAGGAGCGTCCCCGACGTCAAACTATGGCTACACCTTC
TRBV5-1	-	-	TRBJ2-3	CASRPSRLNTDTQYF	TGCGCCAGCAGACCGAGTCGACTTAACACAGATACGCAGTATTTT
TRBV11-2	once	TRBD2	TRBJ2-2	CASSLIGGGVNTGELFF	TGTGCCAGCAGCTTAATAGGCGGGGGTGTTAACACCGGGGAGCTGTTTTTT
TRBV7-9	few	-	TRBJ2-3	CASSQSDTQYF	TGTGCCAGCAGTCAATCAGATACGCAGTATTTT
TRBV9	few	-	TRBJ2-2	CASSVVFTGELFF	TGTGCCAGCAGCGTAGTATTCACCGGGGAGCTGTTTTTT
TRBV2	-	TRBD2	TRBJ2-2	CASERDRTGELFF	TGTGCCAGCGAGCGGGATCGCACCGGGGAGCTGTTTTTT
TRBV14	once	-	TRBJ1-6	CASSQAAYNSPLHF	TGTGCCAGCAGCCAGGCCGCTTATAATTCACCCCTCCACTTT
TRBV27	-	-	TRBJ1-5	CASRQGVSNQPQHF	TGTGCCAGCAGGCAAGGGGTAAGCAATCAGCCCCAGCATTTT
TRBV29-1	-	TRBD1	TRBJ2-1	CSVTGAEQFF	TGCAGCGTGACAGGGGCCGAGCAGTTCTTC
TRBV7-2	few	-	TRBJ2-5	CASKERSRETQYF	TGTGCCAGCAAGGAGCGGAGCCGGGAGACCCAGTACTTC
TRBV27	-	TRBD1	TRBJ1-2	CASRPGQGTLGYGYTF	TGTGCCAGCCGACCGGGACAGGGGACCCTCGGCTATGGCTACACCTTC
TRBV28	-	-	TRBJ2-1	CASTLNPGGNEQFF	TGTGCCAGCACCCTTAACCCTGGCGGCAATGAGCAGTTCTTC
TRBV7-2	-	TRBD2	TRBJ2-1	CASSTPGLASWGQFF	TGTGCCAGCAGTACCCCGGGACTAGCCTCTTGGGGGCAGTTCTTC
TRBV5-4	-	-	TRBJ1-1	CASSLAGGVESEAFF	TGTGCCAGCAGCTTGGCCGGAGGGGTGGAGTCTGAAGCTTTCTTT
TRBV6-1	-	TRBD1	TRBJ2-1	CALRDRGKINEQFF	TGTGCCCTACGGGACAGGGGGAAGATCAATGAGCAGTTCTTC
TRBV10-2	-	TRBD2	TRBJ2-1	CASSEGTRPPLYNEQFF	TGCGCCAGCAGTGAGGGGACTAGGCCCCCCCTCTACAATGAGCAGTTCTTC
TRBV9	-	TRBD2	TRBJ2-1	CASSVGGGGYNEQFF	TGTGCCAGCAGCGTAGGGGGCGGGGGCTACAATGAGCAGTTCTTC
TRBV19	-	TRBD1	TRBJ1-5	CASSIVVGDSQPQHF	TGTGCCAGTAGTATAGTGGTAGGGGACAGTCAGCCCCAGCATTTT
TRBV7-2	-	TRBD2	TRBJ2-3	CASSLGQRGVLTDTQYF	TGTGCCAGCAGCTTAGGGCAGCGGGGGGTTCTAACAGATACGCAGTATTTT
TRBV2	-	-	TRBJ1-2	CASSRQNTNYGYTF	TGTGCCAGCAGTCGCCAGAACACTAACTATGGCTACACCTTC
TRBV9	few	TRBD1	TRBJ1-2	CASSPRGTGGGDGYTF	TGTGCCAGCAGCCCCCGGGGGACAGGGGGCGGCGATGGCTACACCTTC
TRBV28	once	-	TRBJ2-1	CASWSLGAYNEQFF	TGTGCCAGCTGGAGTTTGGGGGCTTACAATGAGCAGTTCTTC
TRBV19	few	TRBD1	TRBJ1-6	CASSSQQGNSYNSPLHF	TGTGCCAGTAGTTCACAACAGGGGAACTCCTATAATTCACCCCTCCACTTT
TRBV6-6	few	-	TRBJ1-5	CASTYGGGNQPQHF	TGTGCCAGCACCTACGGGGGGGGGAATCAGCCCCAGCATTTT
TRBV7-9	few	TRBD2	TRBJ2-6	CASSSRPGGVKLGANVLTF	TGTGCCAGCAGCTCCCGGCCGGGGGGGGTAAAGCTTGGGGCCAACGTCCTGACTTTC
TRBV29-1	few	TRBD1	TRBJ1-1	CSVEDRGTEAFF	TGCAGCGTAGAGGACAGGGGCACTGAAGCTTTCTTT
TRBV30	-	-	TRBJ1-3	CAWSVLGGTIYF	TGTGCCTGGAGTGTACTAGGTGGCACCATATATTTT
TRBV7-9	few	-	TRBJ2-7	CASSLGSSSYEQYF	TGTGCCAGCAGCTTAGGTTCGAGCTCCTACGAGCAGTACTTC
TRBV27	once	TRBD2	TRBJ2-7	CASSSRTSKNEQYF	TGTGCCAGCAGTTCCCGGACTAGCAAGAACGAGCAGTACTTC
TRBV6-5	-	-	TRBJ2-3	CASRGTRSTDTQYF	TGTGCCAGCAGGGGGACTCGCAGCACAGATACGCAGTATTTT
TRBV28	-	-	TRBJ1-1	CASSFLTSGAKGTEAFF	TGTGCCAGCAGTTTCCTTACCTCAGGGGCTAAAGGCACTGAAGCTTTCTTT
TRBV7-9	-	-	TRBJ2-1	CASGSPTAGSYNEQFF	TGTGCCAGCGGCTCGCCTACGGCGGGCTCCTACAATGAGCAGTTCTTC
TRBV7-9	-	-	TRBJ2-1	CASSSSGYSYNEQFF	TGTGCCAGCAGCTCCAGCGGATACTCCTACAATGAGCAGTTCTTC
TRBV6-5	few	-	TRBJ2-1	CASIRTVDNEQFF	TGTGCCAGCATAAGGACAGTCGACAATGAGCAGTTCTTC
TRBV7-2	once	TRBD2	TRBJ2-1	CASSSLAGALYEQFF	TGTGCCAGCAGCTCTCTAGCGGGAGCTCTGTATGAGCAGTTCTTC
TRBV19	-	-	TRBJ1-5	CASSVPGSNQPQHF	TGTGCCAGTAGTGTCCCAGGGAGCAATCAGCCCCAGCATTTT
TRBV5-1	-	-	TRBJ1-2	CASSAGLNYGYTF	TGCGCCAGCAGCGCCGGGTTGAACTATGGCTACACCTTC
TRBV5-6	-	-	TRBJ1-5	CASSLASGRGFNQPQHF	TGTGCCAGCAGCTTGGCTTCAGGCAGGGGATTCAATCAGCCCCAGCATTTT
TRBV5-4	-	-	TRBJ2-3	CASSRTSEITDTQYF	TGTGCCAGCAGCCGGACAAGCGAAATCACAGATACGCAGTATTTT
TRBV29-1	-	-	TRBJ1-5	CSVDPGGEGSNQPQHF	TGCAGCGTTGATCCCGGGGGGGAGGGTAGCAATCAGCCCCAGCATTTT
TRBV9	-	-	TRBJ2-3	CASSPQADTQYF	TGTGCCAGCAGCCCCCAGGCAGATACGCAGTATTTT
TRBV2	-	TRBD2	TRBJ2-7	CASSRLAGLYEQYF	TGTGCCAGCAGCAGACTAGCGGGACTCTACGAGCAGTACTTC
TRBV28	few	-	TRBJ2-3	CASSTNGLRGDTQYF	TGTGCCAGCAGTACAAATGGACTCCGGGGAGATACGCAGTATTTT
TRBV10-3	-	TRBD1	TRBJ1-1	CAISEAAVPGGTEAFF	TGTGCCATCAGTGAGGCCGCGGTACCAGGGGGCACTGAAGCTTTCTTT
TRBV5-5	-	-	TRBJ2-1	CASSLDGNSYNEQFF	TGTGCCAGCAGCTTGGACGGTAACTCCTACAATGAGCAGTTCTTC
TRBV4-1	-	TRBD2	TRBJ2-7	CASSQSVGGPYEQYF	TGCGCCAGCAGCCAATCGGTGGGAGGGCCCTACGAGCAGTACTTC
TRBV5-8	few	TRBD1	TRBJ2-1	CASSQGQRAYNEQFF	TGTGCCAGCAGCCAGGGACAGCGAGCCTACAATGAGCAGTTCTTC
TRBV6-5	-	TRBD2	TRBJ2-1	CASSRGTKLHEQFF	TGTGCCAGCAGCCGAGGGACTAAACTCCATGAGCAGTTCTTC
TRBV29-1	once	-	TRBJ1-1	CSVDRLQGEAFF	TGCAGCGTTGACCGATTACAGGGAGAAGCTTTCTTT
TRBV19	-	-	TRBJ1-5	CASSISRWINSNQPQHF	TGTGCCAGTAGTATCTCTAGGTGGATTAATAGCAATCAGCCCCAGCATTTT
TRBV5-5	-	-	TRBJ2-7	CASRVVRDSFYEQYF	TGTGCCAGCAGGGTTGTTAGGGACTCCTTCTACGAGCAGTACTTC
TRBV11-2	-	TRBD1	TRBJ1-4	CASSRQGTNEKLFF	TGTGCCAGCAGCCGACAGGGAACTAATGAAAAACTGTTTTTT
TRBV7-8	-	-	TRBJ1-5	CASSSGQVGGDQPQHF	TGTGCCAGCAGCTCCGGCCAAGTGGGGGGGGATCAGCCCCAGCATTTT
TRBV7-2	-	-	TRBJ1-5	CASSPDSNQPQHF	TGTGCCAGCAGCCCGGACAGTAATCAGCCCCAGCATTTT
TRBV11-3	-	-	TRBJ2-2	CASSPGTMNTGELFF	TGTGCCAGCAGCCCCGGGACAATGAACACCGGGGAGCTGTTTTTT
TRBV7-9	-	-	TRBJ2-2	CASSWGRELFF	TGTGCCAGCAGCTGGGGCCGGGAGCTGTTTTTT